These T cell receptor beta chains were read from a single sample in a study of spatial heterogeneity in lung cancer. TCRdb reprocessed the 5' RACE reads with MiXCR, giving one entry per CDR3 protein. The table has approximately 17,000 distinct CDR3 sequences, about 18% seen once. The sample was PBMCs, taken at follow-up. Receptors were obtained from a male donor with early-stage non-small cell lung cancer. CDR3s include the opening cysteine and the closing phenylalanine or tryptophan. Fields, in order: J gene, V gene, CDR3 protein.

j_gene: TRBJ2-7
v_gene: TRBV6-5
CDR3aa: CASSYDVPRFYEQYF

j_gene: TRBJ2-5
v_gene: TRBV5-4
CDR3aa: CASSLGLAGTGQETQYF

j_gene: TRBJ2-6
v_gene: TRBV23-1
CDR3aa: CASTGGQGVGANVLTF

j_gene: TRBJ2-3
v_gene: TRBV6-6
CDR3aa: CASAHGGSGGARDTQYF

j_gene: TRBJ2-7
v_gene: TRBV23-1
CDR3aa: CASSQSAGGEDEQYF

j_gene: TRBJ1-1
v_gene: TRBV7-2
CDR3aa: CASSLQGPHTEAFF

j_gene: TRBJ2-7
v_gene: TRBV27
CDR3aa: CASSPPQGSKYF

j_gene: TRBJ2-7
v_gene: TRBV29-1
CDR3aa: CSAETGDYEQYF

j_gene: TRBJ2-7
v_gene: TRBV4-1
CDR3aa: CASSQVPLGVEQYF

j_gene: TRBJ1-6
v_gene: TRBV20-1
CDR3aa: CSARGAPNSPLHF

j_gene: TRBJ2-2
v_gene: TRBV2
CDR3aa: CASSQNANTGELFF

j_gene: TRBJ2-3
v_gene: TRBV7-3
CDR3aa: CASSLQLTDTQYF

j_gene: TRBJ2-5
v_gene: TRBV20-1
CDR3aa: CSASSPGGQETQYF

j_gene: TRBJ2-3
v_gene: TRBV7-2
CDR3aa: CASSPWVSGSDTQYF

j_gene: TRBJ2-3
v_gene: TRBV6-5
CDR3aa: CASTWTKGSTDTQYF

j_gene: TRBJ2-5
v_gene: TRBV20-1
CDR3aa: CSARRRQGETQYF

j_gene: TRBJ2-2
v_gene: TRBV20-1
CDR3aa: CSAREWTENTGELFF

j_gene: TRBJ1-1
v_gene: TRBV6-5
CDR3aa: CASSYSRGQAEAFF

j_gene: TRBJ1-2
v_gene: TRBV14
CDR3aa: CASSQVDGTYGYTF

j_gene: TRBJ2-3
v_gene: TRBV29-1
CDR3aa: CSVEREDTQYF

j_gene: TRBJ2-7
v_gene: TRBV14
CDR3aa: CASSQVLQKQYF

j_gene: TRBJ2-3
v_gene: TRBV7-2
CDR3aa: CASSLAYYTQYF

j_gene: TRBJ2-6
v_gene: TRBV20-1
CDR3aa: CSARDPGSGANVLTF

j_gene: TRBJ2-5
v_gene: TRBV29-1
CDR3aa: CSAGDETQYF

j_gene: TRBJ2-4
v_gene: TRBV6-2/TRBV6-3
CDR3aa: CASSKLQAKNIQYF

j_gene: TRBJ1-2
v_gene: TRBV13
CDR3aa: CASSLGLMGSYGYTF

j_gene: TRBJ1-6
v_gene: TRBV6-5
CDR3aa: CASSLGGGTGRSPLHF

j_gene: TRBJ1-2
v_gene: TRBV27
CDR3aa: CASSFLPTGNYGYTF

j_gene: TRBJ2-1
v_gene: TRBV7-3
CDR3aa: CASSASHRGIDNEQFF

j_gene: TRBJ1-1
v_gene: TRBV7-2
CDR3aa: CASSLGWVRNTEAFF